Shown below are 21 T cell receptor beta chains from a single sample sequenced in a study of glioma-infiltrating T cells. Amplification of TCR alpha and beta CDR3 regions from RNA used iRepertoire nested multiplex PCR. One entry per CDR3 protein, called by TCRdb with MiXCR from the multiplex PCR reads. The table lists fewer than 500,000 distinct CDR3 sequences, around 38% of them singletons. Sequenced: glioma tissue, nonneoplastic brain tissue, or PBMCs (not recorded which). These receptors were collected from a human donor with low-grade glioma or glioblastoma, undergoing nonglioma brain surgery, or in good health (not recorded which).

This sequence joins TRBV30 and TRBJ1-6, with D tentatively TRBD1 (6 bases). The CDR3 is 15 residues long. Germline V gene sequence: CDR1 GTSNPN, CDR2 SVGIG (reference sequence). The V end was cut by 2 bases, the J end by 6 bases, with 14 bases between. Here the CDR3 DNA reads TGTGCCTGGAGTCCCCCGGGGGCGCGTAATTCACCCCTCCACTTT. Translation: CAWSPPGARNSPLHF.

The chain has TRBV18 and TRBJ2-7; D uncertain. CDR1 and CDR2 from the germline V gene are KGHSH and LQKENI. CDR3 length: 14 residues. V was cut by 0 bases and J by 5 bases, with 11 bases left in between. CDR3 residues: CASSPPFYPNEQYF. The CDR3 DNA sequence: TGTGCCAGCTCACCACCTTTTTATCCGAACGAGCAGTACTTC.

In its sample, this clonotype was seen a few times. The rearrangement links TRBV7-2 to TRBJ2-7; D may correspond to TRBD1 or TRBD2 (6 bases each). Trimming took 1 base from V and 4 from J, leaving 14 bases between them. The CDR3 runs 15 residues. Per germline, CDR1 SGHTA and CDR2 FQGNSA. The CDR3 DNA follows: TGTGCCAGCAGCTTAGAGGGTTGGGGGGCGTACGAGCAGTACTTC. Translation: CASSLEGWGAYEQYF.

The genes are TRBV7-2 and TRBJ2-1; D is perhaps TRBD2 (5 bases). Germline values: CDR1 SGHTA, CDR2 FQGNSA. Trimming stripped 1 base from V and 4 bases from J, with 11 bases between. The CDR3 has 15 amino acids. The CDR3 protein is CASSLEGLLYNEQFF. The CDR3 DNA reads as TGTGCCAGCAGCTTAGAAGGACTGCTATACAATGAGCAGTTCTTC.

This clonotype was counted only a few times. One junction end does not reproduce the germline sequence, and a read error may be involved. J is TRBJ1-5 and V is TRBV27, with 7 bases aligning to TRBD1. Germline CDR1 reads MNHEY; CDR2 reads SMNVEV (reference sequence). CDR3 length equals 15 residues. CDR3 in DNA: TGTGCCAGCAGCCTGGACAGGAGTAGCAGTCAGCCCCAGCATTTT. It specifies CASSLDRSSSQPQHF.

The table lists this clonotype with many counts. CDR3 coding DNA: TGTGCCAGCAGTTTATCGGGCGCAGGGGGACCGACTGAAGCTTTCTTT. It yields the protein CASSLSGAGGPTEAFF. The chain couples TRBV27 to TRBJ1-1; TRBD1 aligns across 7 bases. CDR3 length: 16 amino acids. Trimming at V came to 0 bases and at J to 5 bases, leaving 9 bases not matched to a gene. Germline V gene lookup returns CDR1 MNHEY and CDR2 SMNVEV (reference sequence).

In regard to this clonotype: Since a much larger clone is just one base distant, this may be a read error. The rearrangement uses TRBV6-5 and TRBJ2-1, with 9 bases that match TRBD2. The CDR3 sequence is 12 residues long. Germline V gives CDR1 MNHEY, CDR2 SVGAGI. The CDR3 spells CAGSPREGEQFF. The CDR3 DNA follows: TGTGCCGGCAGCCCGCGGGAGGGCGAGCAGTTCTTC.

This clonotype was seen more than once but under ten times. The V and J genes are TRBV7-2 and TRBJ1-1; no clear D gene. Germline lookup yields CDR1 SGHTA and CDR2 FQGNSA. V gave up 1 base and J gave up 1 base, with 7 bases separating them. The CDR3 has 14 amino acids. The CDR3 sequence: CASSLVQANTEAFF. CDR3 in DNA: TGTGCCAGCAGCTTAGTCCAGGCGAACACTGAAGCTTTCTTT.

Worth noting for this clonotype: A much larger clone lies a single base off, so this may be a read error. V gene TRBV6-2 or TRBV6-3 combines with J gene TRBJ2-7; 11 bases are shared with TRBD1. The length of the CDR3 is 16 residues. Germline V gene data show CDR1 as MNHEY and CDR2 as SVGEGT. CDR3 sequence: CASSYLPGQGGYEKYF. CDR3 in DNA: TGTGCCAGCAGTTACCTACCGGGACAGGGGGGGTACGAGAAGTACTTC.

Remarks on this clonotype: The CDR3 end shows no conserved phenylalanine or tryptophan, and so a read error is likely. The chain has TRBV20-1 and TRBJ2-1; 7 bases line up with TRBD2. The CDR3 is 11 amino acids. Germline V CDR1 and CDR2: DFQATT, SNEGSKA (reference sequence). The ends lost 8 bases at V and 10 bases at J; junction bases unmatched: 8. The CDR3 DNA reads TGCAGTTTCACTCCGGGACTAGAGCAGTTCTCC. This sequence encodes CSFTPGLEQFS.

This clonotype has at least ten counts. The V call is TRBV20-1, the J call TRBJ1-2, with 10 positions matching TRBD1. J was trimmed by 6 bases and V by 5 bases; bases with no gene match: 15. The CDR3 runs 16 residues. Germline V gene lookup returns CDR1 DFQATT and CDR2 SNEGSKA (reference sequence). The CDR3 is CSAERSDRGPRDGYTF. CDR3 DNA: TGCAGTGCTGAGCGTTCTGACAGGGGGCCCAGAGATGGCTACACCTTC.

The chain links TRBV20-1 to TRBJ2-3; 10 bases align to TRBD2. The CDR3 loop spans 15 amino acids. Trimming took 2 bases from V and 6 from J; bases not matched to a gene: 8. The V gene's germline CDR1 is DFQATT and CDR2 SNEGSKA (reference sequence). The CDR3, as DNA: TGCAGTGCTAGAAAAGCGGGAGGGCCTGGGGATACGCAGTATTTT. Translation: CSARKAGGPGDTQYF.

Concerning this clonotype: This may come from a read error, since a much larger clone is one base off. The CDR3 protein is CASSLTHHSNQPQHF. CDR3 DNA: TGTGCCAGCAGTTTAACTCACCATAGCAATCAGCCCCAGCATTTT. The chain uses TRBV27 and TRBJ1-5; D is ambiguous. The V and J ends lost 2 bases and 0 bases respectively, with 8 bases between them. The CDR3 is 15 amino acids. The germline gives CDR1 MNHEY, CDR2 SMNVEV (reference sequence).

There are many counts of this clonotype. This chain joins TRBV27 and TRBJ2-1; D might be TRBD1 (5 bases). Germline CDR1 and CDR2: MNHEY and SMNVEV (reference sequence). The CDR3 runs to 15 residues. Between the trimmed V and J ends, which lost 0 bases and 7 bases, there was a span of 13 bases. The CDR3 nucleotides read TGTGCCAGCAGTTTATCCCGGACAATCCGGAATGAGCAGTTCTTC. Translated: CASSLSRTIRNEQFF.

Remarks on this clonotype: This clone may be a read error of a much larger clone one base away. The genes are TRBV7-9 and TRBJ1-1, with a possible D match to TRBD1 (6 bases). Germline CDR1 reads SEHNR; CDR2 reads FQNEAQ (reference sequence). The CDR3 extends over 14 amino acids. V lost 5 bases to trimming and J lost 7 bases, with 17 bases between them. DNA of the CDR3: TGTGCCAGCAGCGTCCGGGACAAACACATTGAAGCTTTCTTT. Its translation is CASSVRDKHIEAFF.

As to this clonotype: A single base separates this from a much larger clone, so it may be a read error. The V gene is TRBV20-1, the J gene TRBJ2-4, with TRBD2 matching over 8 bases. The CDR3 runs 13 residues. Trimming removed 8 bases from V and 5 bases from J; junction bases left unmatched: 8. CDR1 and CDR2 from the germline V gene are DFQATT and SNEGSKA (reference sequence). CDR3 DNA sequence: TGCAGTAGGACTAGCACAGACCAAAACATTCAGTACTTC. This translates into CSRTSTDQNIQYF.

The gene calls are TRBV20-1 and TRBJ2-1; perhaps TRBD2 as D (6 bases). Germline assignment: CDR1 DFQATT and CDR2 SNEGSKA (reference sequence). Trimming removed 8 bases at V and 6 bases at J, with 17 bases between. This CDR3 region has 13 residues. DNA of the CDR3: TGCAGTTCTCCCCTGCGGGATTTCAATGAGCAGTTCTTC. The encoded protein is CSSPLRDFNEQFF.

This clonotype appeared many times. This chain joins TRBV7-2 and TRBJ2-7, with 11 bases aligning to TRBD2. From germline, CDR1 is SGHTA and CDR2 FQGNSA. The CDR3 has 16 residues. The J segment lost 2 bases and the V segment lost 5 bases, leaving 8 bases of the junction unmatched. CDR3 in amino acids: CASSVSSGRMPYEQYF. CDR3 in DNA: TGTGCCAGCAGCGTTTCTAGCGGGAGGATGCCCTACGAGCAGTACTTC.

This chain uses TRBV4-1 with TRBJ1-3, with TRBD1 matching over 7 bases. Trimming at V came to 1 base and at J to 3 bases, leaving 3 bases not matched to a gene. This CDR3 contains 15 residues. The germline CDR1 and CDR2 sequences are MGHRA and YSYEKL. The CDR3 DNA sequence: TGCGCCAGCAGCCAAGGTACAGGGGTTGGAAACACCATATATTTT. Its translation: CASSQGTGVGNTIYF.

Only one count was recorded for this clonotype. CDR3 residues: CASSPLTFRVRAGELFF. The CDR3 nucleotides read TGTGCCAGCAGTCCGTTAACCTTCCGGGTCAGGGCCGGGGAGCTGTTTTTT. The gene calls are TRBV28 and TRBJ2-2; D is perhaps TRBD1 (5 bases). Germline V gene data show CDR1 as MDHEN and CDR2 as SYDVKM. The CDR3 is 17 amino acids. Between the trimmed V and J ends, which lost 5 bases and 6 bases, there was a span of 22 bases.

This clonotype was counted ten times or more. This chain joins TRBV20-1 and TRBJ2-1; TRBD2 matches at 11 bases. This CDR3 spans 13 amino acids. The germline V gene has CDR1 DFQATT and CDR2 SNEGSKA (reference sequence). The ends lost 5 bases at V and 9 bases at J; junction bases unmatched: 6. CDR3 in amino acids: CSARTSGLSEQFF. CDR3 in DNA: TGCAGTGCTCGGACTAGCGGGTTGAGTGAGCAGTTCTTC.